This T cell receptor beta chain was captured in a study of T cells in Graves' hyperthyroidism and ophthalmopathy. V was cut by 1 base and J by 2 bases, with 17 bases left in between. The CDR3 runs to 17 residues. Germline CDR1 and CDR2: LGHDT and YNNKEL (reference sequence). Template material for amplifying TCR beta CDR3 regions consisted of RNA transcripts. An initial round of RT-PCR targeting the TCR CDR3 relied on the HTBI primer set. Via MiXCR, TCRdb re-called the multiplex PCR reads, giving one row per CDR3 protein. The sample has hundreds of thousands of distinct CDR3 sequences, around 20% seen once.

V gene TRBV3-1 combines with J gene TRBJ1-2; D not resolved. The clonotype comes from a woman aged 45-65 years with Graves' hyperthyroidism that later progressed to Graves' ophthalmopathy. Input material: blood. CDR3 protein: CASSQVSGETFNYGYTF. CDR3 in DNA: TGTGCCAGCAGCCAAGTGTCAGGAGAAACCTTCAACTATGGCTACACCTTC. The variable domain in full, with the rest retrieved from reference TRBV3-1 and TRBJ1-2, is DTAVSQTPKYLVTQMGNDKSIKCEQNLGHDTMYWYKQDSKKFLKIMFSYNNKELIINETVPNRFSPKSPDKAHLNLHINSLELGDSAVYFCASSQVSGETFNYGYTFGSGTRLTVV.